This T cell receptor (beta chain) comes out of a study of T cell responses to AZD1222 COVID-19 vaccine. Worth noting for this clone: Its antigen is as yet unknown.

The CDR3 is 12 residues long. Trimming cost V 2 bases and J 8 bases, with 12 bases left between them. From germline, CDR1 is GTSNPN and CDR2 SVGIG (reference sequence). Study results and limitations: A mostly white British donor set with more females was recruited, and clonal diversity was possibly underestimated. The repertoires were collected only after the peak T cell response.

This table comes from immunoSEQ multiplex PCR, and its TCRdb copy is limited to in-frame clones, with some not included. The sample holds approximately 150,000 clones, 88% seen once. The clonotype originates from an adult who received the MenACWY meningococcal vaccine as a control. This specimen consisted of peripheral blood, obtained 28 days after the second dose of the MenACWY control vaccine. V usage is TRBV30 and J usage is TRBJ1-2; tentatively, D is TRBD1 (6 bases). The CDR3 region is CAWSSGAGGYTF. The CDR3, as DNA: TGTGCCTGGAGTTCAGGGGCTGGGGGCTACACCTTC.